Shown below are 27 T cell receptor beta chains from a single sample sequenced in a study of blood T cell repertoires in COVID-19. Generated by immunoSEQ multiplex PCR, the TCRdb table keeps only in-frame clones and is missing some. The sample includes approximately 21,000 clones, 80% to 90% of them seen just once. The sequenced sample was peripheral blood. These receptors were collected from a man between 65 and 79 years old with active COVID-19.

This clone was seen just once. The chain combines TRBV2 with TRBJ1-1; possibly TRBD1 for D (6 bases). Germline lookup yields CDR1 SNHLY and CDR2 FYNNEI. The CDR3 consists of 15 residues. V lost 7 bases and J 8 bases, leaving 23 bases between the germline ends. CDR3: CASKGTTGTIAEAFF. The CDR3 nucleotides read TGTGCCAGCAAAGGGACGACAGGTACAATCGCGGAAGCTTTCTTT.

This chain links TRBV7-6 with TRBJ2-1; 12 positions match TRBD2. This CDR3 is built from 16 residues. Trimming removed 4 bases from V and 6 bases from J; junction bases left unmatched: 7. Germline CDR1 is SGHVS and CDR2 is FNYEAQ. The CDR3 bases are TGTGCCAGCAGCTCCCAGGGACTAGCGGGTGTCAATGAGCAGTTCTTC. This encodes CASSSQGLAGVNEQFF.

This chain uses TRBV5-1 with TRBJ1-4, with D uncertain. The ends were cut back, 1 base at V and 7 bases at J, with 8 bases in the middle. The CDR3 covers 13 residues. Germline V gene sequence: CDR1 SGHRS, CDR2 YFSETQ. CDR3 DNA: TGCGCCAGCAGCTTGCGTACGAGTGAAAAACTGTTTTTT. It is translated as CASSLRTSEKLFF.

The gene calls are TRBV5-6 and TRBJ2-5, with 10 bases fitting TRBD2. The CDR3 covers 16 residues. The V gene end was trimmed by 2 bases and the J gene end by 3 bases; junction bases not matched to a gene: 7. The germline CDR1 and CDR2 sequences are SGHDT and YYEEEE. The CDR3 DNA reads TGTGCCAGCAGCTTCCGCCCGGGACTAGCGAAAGAGACCCAGTACTTC. Translation: CASSFRPGLAKETQYF.

V usage is TRBV5-1 and J usage is TRBJ2-2; no definite D call. The V end lost 4 bases, the J end lost 0 bases, and 7 bases lay between the germline ends. Germline loops: CDR1 SGHRS, CDR2 YFSETQ. This CDR3 has 14 amino acids. This CDR3 is CASSENSNTGELFF. The CDR3 nucleotides are TGCGCCAGCAGCGAGAATTCGAACACCGGGGAGCTGTTTTTT.

This chain joins TRBV19 and TRBJ2-1; 9 bases line up with TRBD2. The CDR3 extends over 14 amino acids. The junction had 7 bases not matched to a gene; V was cut back by 6 bases and J by 7 bases. Per the germline V gene, CDR1 is LNHDA and CDR2 is SQIVND (reference sequence). The CDR3 DNA reads as TGTGCCAGTAGCAAGGGGCGGGAGGGTAATGAGCAGTTCTTC. Its translation: CASSKGREGNEQFF.

V and J are TRBV12-3 or TRBV12-4 and TRBJ1-1; 9 nucleotides match TRBD1. Unmatched junction bases numbered 11, after V lost 7 bases and J lost 11 bases. This CDR3 region has 13 residues. The CDR3 nucleotides read TGTGCCAGCATCAAAACACAGGGGGCGTGGGCTTTCTTT. Its protein product is CASIKTQGAWAFF.

The chain combines TRBV29-1 with TRBJ2-1; 12 bases align to TRBD2. V dropped 7 bases and J dropped 3; count of bases not matched to a gene: 4. Germline CDR1 SQVTM, CDR2 ANQGSEA. The CDR3 length is 14 residues. The CDR3 nucleotides read TGCAGCGCCGAGGGACTAGCGGGCTACAATGAGCAGTTCTTC. Translating it yields CSAEGLAGYNEQFF.

Remarks on this clone: The junction shows a germline mismatch at one end, possibly a read error. The genes are TRBV11-2 and TRBJ2-2; a weak D match, TRBD1 (5 bases). The CDR3 length is 14 residues. Germline assignment: CDR1 SGHAT and CDR2 FQNNGV. The CDR3 DNA is TGTGCCAGCAGCCGAGCAGGGAACACCAGGGAGCTGTTTTTT. Residues: CASSRAGNTRELFF.

This chain joins TRBV14 and TRBJ2-2; TRBD2 agrees at 8 bases. Germline V gene lookup returns CDR1 SGHDN and CDR2 FVKESK. The CDR3 is 16 amino acids. J was trimmed by 4 bases and V by 5 bases; bases with no gene match: 9. CDR3 residues: CASSGDSGAVTGELFF. The CDR3 coding sequence is TGTGCCAGCAGCGGGGATAGCGGGGCGGTCACCGGGGAGCTGTTTTTT.

The table lists this clone with a few counts. V is TRBV5-4 and J is TRBJ2-7, with TRBD2 matching over 14 bases. V lost 0 bases and J lost 6; bases outside the gene matches: 2. Germline V CDR1 and CDR2: SGHNT, YYREEE (reference sequence). The CDR3 loop spans 15 amino acids. Here the CDR3 DNA reads TGTGCCAGCAGCTTGGGGACTAGCGGGAGGACCGAGCAGTACTTC. Its translation: CASSLGTSGRTEQYF. Looking up the rest from reference TRBV5-4 and TRBJ2-7 gives the full variable domain: ETGVTQSPTHLIKTRGQQVTLRCSSQSGHNTVSWYQQALGQGPQFIFQYYREEENGRGNFPPRFSGLQFPNYSSELNVNALELDDSALYLCASSLGTSGRTEQYFGPGTRLTVT.

The chain uses TRBV27 and TRBJ1-5, with 9 bases that match TRBD1. Germline V gene lookup returns CDR1 MNHEY and CDR2 SMNVEV (reference sequence). The V and J ends lost 5 bases and 4 bases, in that order; junction bases with no gene match: 6. The CDR3 consists of 15 residues. The CDR3 reads CASSDGTGWNQPQHF. DNA for the CDR3: TGTGCCAGCAGTGACGGGACAGGGTGGAATCAGCCCCAGCATTTT.

This clone was observed a handful of times. This chain joins TRBV6-6 and TRBJ2-7, with 7 nucleotides matching TRBD1. With V trimmed by 6 bases and J by 6 bases, 5 bases remained unmatched. The CDR3 length is 12 residues. In germline, CDR1 is MNHNY, CDR2 SVGAGI (reference sequence). CDR3 in amino acids: CASRDRRTEQYF. DNA of the CDR3: TGTGCCAGCAGGGACAGGCGGACCGAGCAGTACTTC.

The chain employs TRBV25-1 and TRBJ1-1; D is unresolved. Germline CDR1 reads MGHDK; CDR2 reads SYGVNS. The length of the CDR3 is 17 residues. The germline V and J ends were trimmed by 3 bases and 5 bases, with 22 bases remaining between them. The CDR3 here is CASSDSHEGSGGTEAFF. DNA of the CDR3: TGTGCCAGCAGTGACTCGCACGAGGGTTCAGGCGGAACTGAAGCTTTCTTT. Full variable domain (outside the CDR3, taken from reference TRBV25-1 and TRBJ1-1): EADIYQTPRYLVIGTGKKITLECSQTMGHDKMYWYQQDPGMELHLIHYSYGVNSTEKGDLSSESTVSRIRTEHFPLTLESARPSHTSQYLCASSDSHEGSGGTEAFFGQGTRLTVV.

The rearrangement joins TRBV18 to TRBJ1-2; 7 bases are a match to TRBD1. This CDR3 is built from 15 residues. Germline V gene lookup returns CDR1 KGHSH and CDR2 LQKENI. V gave up 4 bases and J gave up 2 bases; unmatched junction bases: 7. CDR3 bases: TGTGCCAGCTCACTGGGACAGAATACGAACTATGGCTACACCTTC. This gives the protein CASSLGQNTNYGYTF.

V gene TRBV25-1 combines with J gene TRBJ1-4; 8 nucleotides agree with TRBD1. Germline loops: CDR1 MGHDK, CDR2 SYGVNS. After removal of 2 bases from V and 8 bases from J, the junction contained 10 bases not matched to a gene. The CDR3 is 16 amino acids. CDR3 residues: CASSETRGTGIEKLFF. CDR3 nucleotides: TGTGCCAGCAGTGAAACCAGGGGGACAGGAATCGAAAAACTGTTTTTT. Based on the CDR3 plus reference TRBV25-1 and TRBJ1-4, the full variable domain is EADIYQTPRYLVIGTGKKITLECSQTMGHDKMYWYQQDPGMELHLIHYSYGVNSTEKGDLSSESTVSRIRTEHFPLTLESARPSHTSQYLCASSETRGTGIEKLFFGSGTQLSVL.

The chain carries TRBV5-5 and TRBJ2-7, with a tentative D call TRBD2 (5 bases). V lost 5 bases and J lost 4, with 16 bases in between. The CDR3 totals 14 residues. CDR1 is SGHKS and CDR2 is YYEKEE in the germline V gene (reference sequence). The CDR3 is CASRTEAQAYEQYF. The CDR3 DNA reads TGTGCCAGCAGGACGGAGGCCCAAGCATACGAGCAGTACTTC.

The chain carries TRBV19 and TRBJ1-1; tentative D call: TRBD1 (5 bases). The germline CDR1 and CDR2 sequences are LNHDA and SQIVND (reference sequence). The CDR3 consists of 15 residues. V shed 0 bases and J shed 1 base, with 9 bases lying between them. The CDR3 coding sequence is TGTGCCAGTAGTATAGACCCAGGGTCGAACACTGAAGCTTTCTTT. Translating gives CASSIDPGSNTEAFF. Together with reference TRBV19 and TRBJ1-1, the CDR3 gives the full variable domain: DGGITQSPKYLFRKEGQNVTLSCEQNLNHDAMYWYRQDPGQGLRLIYYSQIVNDFQKGDIAEGYSVSREKKESFPLTVTSAQKNPTAFYLCASSIDPGSNTEAFFGQGTRLTVV.

This chain uses TRBV2 with TRBJ2-7, with a weak D call TRBD2 (6 bases). This CDR3 contains 15 residues. CDR1 and CDR2 from the germline V gene are SNHLY and FYNNEI. V was clipped by 3 bases and J by 4 bases, with 16 bases between them. CDR3 region: CASSDRDSPQYEQYF. Written as DNA, the CDR3 is TGTGCCAGCAGTGACCGGGACTCCCCCCAATACGAGCAGTACTTC.

The chain links TRBV12-5 to TRBJ2-2, with TRBD1 as a possible D gene (6 bases). Germline CDR1 and CDR2: LGHNT and FRNRAP. V lost 0 bases and J 4 bases, leaving 15 bases between the germline ends. The CDR3 length is 17 residues. The CDR3 here is CASGLVLQQGVTGELFF. CDR3 bases: TGTGCTAGTGGTTTGGTACTACAACAGGGAGTCACCGGGGAGCTGTTTTTT.

This clone is a singleton in its sample. The chain carries TRBV5-1 and TRBJ1-1; D gene uncertain. The CDR3 contains 13 residues. With 0 bases removed from V and 3 bases from J, the gap between germline ends came to 6 bases. CDR1 is SGHRS, CDR2 YFSETQ, per germline. CDR3 protein: CASSLGQYTEAFF. For the CDR3, the DNA is TGCGCCAGCAGCTTGGGACAATACACTGAAGCTTTCTTT. The entire variable domain, with the rest obtained from reference TRBV5-1 and TRBJ1-1, is as follows: KAGVTQTPRYLIKTRGQQVTLSCSPISGHRSVSWYQQTPGQGLQFLFEYFSETQRNKGNFPGRFSGRQFSNSRSEMNVSTLELGDSALYLCASSLGQYTEAFFGQGTRLTVV.

The rearrangement joins TRBV25-1 to TRBJ1-1; a weak D match, TRBD1 (5 bases). Germline V gene sequence: CDR1 MGHDK, CDR2 SYGVNS. This CDR3 comprises 15 residues. V lost 3 bases and J 2 bases, leaving 13 bases between the germline ends. The CDR3 sequence is CASSDGWGSNTEAFF. CDR3 in DNA: TGTGCCAGCAGTGATGGGTGGGGCTCAAACACTGAAGCTTTCTTT.

The chain carries TRBV3-1 (or the pseudogene TRBV3-2) and TRBJ2-6, with a tentative D call TRBD2 (6 bases). The CDR3 is made up of 16 amino acids. Germline-derived CDR1 and CDR2 are LGHDT and YNNKEL (reference sequence). The germline V and J ends were trimmed by 0 bases and 4 bases, with 10 bases remaining between them. The DNA of the CDR3 is TGTGCCAGCAGCCAAGATTGGGGGGAAGGGGCCAACGTCCTGACTTTC. Translating it yields CASSQDWGEGANVLTF.

The J gene is TRBJ2-3, the V gene TRBV5-8, with 8 bases fitting TRBD1. The trim removed 4 bases at V and 2 bases at J, leaving 3 bases unmatched. CDR1 and CDR2 from the germline V gene are SGHTS and YDEGEE. This CDR3 spans 14 amino acids. In DNA form, the CDR3 reads TGTGCCAGCAGCCGGGGACAGGTCACAGATACGCAGTATTTT. This encodes CASSRGQVTDTQYF.

The chain combines TRBV6-2 or TRBV6-3 with TRBJ1-1; TRBD1 is a possible D gene (5 bases). This CDR3 is 13 amino acids long. V was shortened by 2 bases and J by 5 bases, with 9 bases between the two germline ends. Germline V gives CDR1 MNHEY, CDR2 SVGEGT. Written as DNA, the CDR3 is TGTGCCAGCAGTTACACGGGGGGGACTGAAGCTTTCTTT. Its protein product is CASSYTGGTEAFF.

Within the sample, this clone is medium-sized. The gene calls are TRBV7-7 and TRBJ2-7; TRBD2 might be the D (6 bases). The CDR3 runs to 13 residues. CDR1 is SSHAT, CDR2 FNYEAQ, per germline (reference sequence). The CDR3 sequence is CASSDTNSYEQYF. The CDR3 DNA is TGTGCTTCTAGCGATACAAACTCCTACGAGCAGTACTTC.

The chain is built from TRBV19 and TRBJ2-7, with a weak D call TRBD1 (6 bases). CDR3 size: 16 residues. Germline V gene data show CDR1 as LNHDA and CDR2 as SQIVND (reference sequence). Deletions cut 5 bases from V and 2 bases from J, with 19 bases between. The CDR3 region is CASSRIGTHSTYEQYF. The CDR3 coding sequence is TGTGCCAGTAGTCGGATAGGGACACACAGCACCTACGAGCAGTACTTC.